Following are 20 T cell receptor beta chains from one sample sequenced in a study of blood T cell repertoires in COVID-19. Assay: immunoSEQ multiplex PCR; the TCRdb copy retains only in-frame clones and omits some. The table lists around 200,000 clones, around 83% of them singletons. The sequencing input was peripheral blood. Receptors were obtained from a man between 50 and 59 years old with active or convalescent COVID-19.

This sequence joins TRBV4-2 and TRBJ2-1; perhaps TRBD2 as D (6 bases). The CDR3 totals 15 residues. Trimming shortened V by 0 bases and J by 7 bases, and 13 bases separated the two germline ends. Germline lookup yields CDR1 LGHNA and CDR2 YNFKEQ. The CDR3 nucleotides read TGTGCCAGCAGCCAAGATCCGGGAGAATGGAATGAGCAGTTCTTC. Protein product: CASSQDPGEWNEQFF.

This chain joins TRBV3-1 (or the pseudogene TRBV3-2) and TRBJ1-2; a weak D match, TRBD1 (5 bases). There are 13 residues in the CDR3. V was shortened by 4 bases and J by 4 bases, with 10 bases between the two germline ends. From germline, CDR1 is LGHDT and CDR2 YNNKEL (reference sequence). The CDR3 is CASSRTRSYGYTF. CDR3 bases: TGTGCCAGCAGCCGGACAAGGTCCTATGGCTACACCTTC.

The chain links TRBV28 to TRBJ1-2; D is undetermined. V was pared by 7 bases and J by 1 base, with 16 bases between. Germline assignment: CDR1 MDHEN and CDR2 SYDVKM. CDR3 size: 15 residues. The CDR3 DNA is TGTGCCAGCACCTTCTTGGGTGAGGATAACTATGGCTACACCTTC. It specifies CASTFLGEDNYGYTF.

In DNA, the CDR3 is TGCGCCAGCAGCCAGATCCTAGGGAGGGCCAATTCACCCCTCCACTTT. Translation gives CASSQILGRANSPLHF. V and J are TRBV4-1 and TRBJ1-6; D unclear. Looked up from germline, CDR1 is MGHRA and CDR2 is YSYEKL. The V and J ends lost 3 bases and 7 bases respectively, with 16 bases between them. This CDR3 comprises 16 residues.

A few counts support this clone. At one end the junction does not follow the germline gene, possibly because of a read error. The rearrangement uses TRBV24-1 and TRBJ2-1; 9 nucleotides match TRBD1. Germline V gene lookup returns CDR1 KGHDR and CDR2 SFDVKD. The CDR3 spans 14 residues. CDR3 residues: CATSDLESGTGRVF. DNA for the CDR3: TGTGCCACCAGTGATTTGGAGTCAGGGACAGGGCGAGTCTTC.

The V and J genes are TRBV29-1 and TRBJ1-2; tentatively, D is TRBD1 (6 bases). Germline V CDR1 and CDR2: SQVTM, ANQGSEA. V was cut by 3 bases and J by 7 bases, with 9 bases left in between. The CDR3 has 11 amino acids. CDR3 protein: CSVDSTGGYTF. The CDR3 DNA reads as TGCAGCGTTGATTCGACAGGTGGCTACACCTTC.

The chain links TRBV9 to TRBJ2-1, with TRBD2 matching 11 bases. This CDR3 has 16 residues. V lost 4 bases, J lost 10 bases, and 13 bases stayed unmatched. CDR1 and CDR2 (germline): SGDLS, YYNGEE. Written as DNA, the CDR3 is TGTGCCAGCAGCCCCCTTATAGCGGGGGGGATAAGGGAGCAGTTCTTC. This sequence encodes CASSPLIAGGIREQFF. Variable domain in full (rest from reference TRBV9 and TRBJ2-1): DSGVTQTPKHLITATGQRVTLRCSPRSGDLSVYWYQQSLDQGLQFLIQYYNGEERAKGNILERFSAQQFPDLHSELNLSSLELGDSALYFCASSPLIAGGIREQFFGPGTRLTVL.

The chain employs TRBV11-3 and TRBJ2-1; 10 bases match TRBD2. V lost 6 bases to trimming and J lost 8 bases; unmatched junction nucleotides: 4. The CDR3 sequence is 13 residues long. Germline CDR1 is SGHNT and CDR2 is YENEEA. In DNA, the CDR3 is TGTGCCAGCAGTCCCGGGACTAGCGATGAGCAGTTCTTC. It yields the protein CASSPGTSDEQFF.

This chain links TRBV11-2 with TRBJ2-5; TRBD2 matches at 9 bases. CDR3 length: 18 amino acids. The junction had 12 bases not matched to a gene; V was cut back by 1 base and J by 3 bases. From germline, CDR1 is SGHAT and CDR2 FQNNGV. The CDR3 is CASSLGSSLIAGEETQYF. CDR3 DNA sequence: TGTGCCAGCAGCTTAGGAAGTAGCCTAATAGCGGGAGAAGAGACCCAGTACTTC. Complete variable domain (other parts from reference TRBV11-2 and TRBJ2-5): EAGVAQSPRYKIIEKRQSVAFWCNPISGHATLYWYQQILGQGPKLLIQFQNNGVVDDSQLPKDRFSAERLKGVDSTLKIQPAKLEDSAVYLCASSLGSSLIAGEETQYFGPGTRLLVL.

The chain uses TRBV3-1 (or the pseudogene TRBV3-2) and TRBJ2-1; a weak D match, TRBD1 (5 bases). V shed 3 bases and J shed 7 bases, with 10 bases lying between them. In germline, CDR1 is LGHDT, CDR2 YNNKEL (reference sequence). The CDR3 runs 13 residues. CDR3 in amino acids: CASSHQGRNEQFF. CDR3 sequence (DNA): TGTGCCAGCAGCCACCAGGGTAGGAATGAGCAGTTCTTC.

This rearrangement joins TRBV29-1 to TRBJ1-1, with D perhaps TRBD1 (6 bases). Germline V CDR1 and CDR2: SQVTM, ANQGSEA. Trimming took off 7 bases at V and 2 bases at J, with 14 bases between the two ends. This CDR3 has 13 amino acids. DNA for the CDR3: TGCAGCGGCCGCACAGGGACCAACACTGAAGCTTTCTTT. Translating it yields CSGRTGTNTEAFF.

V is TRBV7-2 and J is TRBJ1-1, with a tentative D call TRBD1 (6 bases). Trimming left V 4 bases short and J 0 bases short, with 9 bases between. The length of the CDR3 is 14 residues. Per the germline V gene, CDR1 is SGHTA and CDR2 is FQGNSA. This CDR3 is CASSSQGMNTEAFF. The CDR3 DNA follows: TGTGCCAGCAGCTCACAGGGCATGAACACTGAAGCTTTCTTT. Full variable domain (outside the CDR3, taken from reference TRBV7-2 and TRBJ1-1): GAGVSQSPSNKVTEKGKDVELRCDPISGHTALYWYRQSLGQGLEFLIYFQGNSAPDKSGLPSDRFSAERTGGSVSTLTIQRTQQEDSAVYLCASSSQGMNTEAFFGQGTRLTVV.

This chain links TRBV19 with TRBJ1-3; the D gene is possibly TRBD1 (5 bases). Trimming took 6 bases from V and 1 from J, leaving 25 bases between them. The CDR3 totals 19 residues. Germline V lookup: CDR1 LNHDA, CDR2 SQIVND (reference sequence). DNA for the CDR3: TGTGCCAGTAGCCCAACAGTGCCCGGCCGGGGGAGATCTGGAAACACCATATATTTT. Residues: CASSPTVPGRGRSGNTIYF.

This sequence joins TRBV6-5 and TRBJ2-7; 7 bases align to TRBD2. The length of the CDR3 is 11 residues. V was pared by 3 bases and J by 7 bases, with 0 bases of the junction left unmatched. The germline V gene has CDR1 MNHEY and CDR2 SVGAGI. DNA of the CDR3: TGTGCCAGCAGTTATAGCGGGGAGCAGTACTTC. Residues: CASSYSGEQYF.

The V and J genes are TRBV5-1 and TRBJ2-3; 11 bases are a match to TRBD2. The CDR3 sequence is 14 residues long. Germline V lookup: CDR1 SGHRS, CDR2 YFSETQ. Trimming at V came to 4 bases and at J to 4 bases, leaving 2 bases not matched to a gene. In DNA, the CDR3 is TGCGCCAGCAGCCCTAGCGGGAGGCCAGATACGCAGTATTTT. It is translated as CASSPSGRPDTQYF.

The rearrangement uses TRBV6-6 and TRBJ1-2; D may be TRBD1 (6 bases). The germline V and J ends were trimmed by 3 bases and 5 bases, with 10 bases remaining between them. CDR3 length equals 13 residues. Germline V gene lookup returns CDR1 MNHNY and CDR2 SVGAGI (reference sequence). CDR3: CASSYNREYGYTF. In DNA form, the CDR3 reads TGTGCCAGCAGTTATAACAGGGAGTATGGCTACACCTTC.

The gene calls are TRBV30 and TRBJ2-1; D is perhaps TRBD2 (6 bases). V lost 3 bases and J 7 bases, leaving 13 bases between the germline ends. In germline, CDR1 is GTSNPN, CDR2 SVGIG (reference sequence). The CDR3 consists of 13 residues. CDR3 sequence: CAWSPGLENEQFF. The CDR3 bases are TGTGCCTGGAGCCCGGGACTCGAGAATGAGCAGTTCTTC.

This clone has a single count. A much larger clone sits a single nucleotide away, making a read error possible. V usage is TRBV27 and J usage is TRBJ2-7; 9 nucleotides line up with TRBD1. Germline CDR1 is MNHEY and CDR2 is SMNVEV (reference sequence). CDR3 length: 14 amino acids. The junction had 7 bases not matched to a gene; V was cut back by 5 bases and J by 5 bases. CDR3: CASSPGTGRHEQYF. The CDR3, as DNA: TGTGCCAGCAGTCCCGGGACAGGGCGCCACGAGCAGTACTTC.

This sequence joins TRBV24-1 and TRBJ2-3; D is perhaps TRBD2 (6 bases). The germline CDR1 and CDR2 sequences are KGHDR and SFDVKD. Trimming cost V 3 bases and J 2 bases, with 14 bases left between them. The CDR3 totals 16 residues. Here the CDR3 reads CATSDPGRGYTDTQYF. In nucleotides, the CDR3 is TGTGCCACCAGTGATCCGGGGCGGGGCTACACAGATACGCAGTATTTT.

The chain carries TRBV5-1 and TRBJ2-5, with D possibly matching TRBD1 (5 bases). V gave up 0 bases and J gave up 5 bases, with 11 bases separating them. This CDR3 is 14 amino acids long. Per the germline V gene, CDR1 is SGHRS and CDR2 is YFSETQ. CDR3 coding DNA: TGCGCCAGCAGCTTGGGACAGCCAAGGGAGACCCAGTACTTC. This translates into CASSLGQPRETQYF.